The subject of this entry is one TCR beta chain. Its cognate antigen is unknown. The sample is drawn from a study of shared clonotypes between healthy human individuals. Regarding the study as a whole: Among several donors, roughly 5% of naive CD4 clonotypes were found in common. Among non-shared clonotypes, generation probabilities were lower than among those shared by all four donors.

J gave up 5 bases and V 9 bases, and 10 bases lay outside the gene matches. The CDR3 is 15 residues long. Per the germline V gene, CDR1 is MNHEY and CDR2 is SVGAGI. Authors' data handling: For the immunoSEQ data, sequences were junction-only without quality scores, so filtering differed. The protocol was immunoSEQ multiplex PCR, while the TCRdb copy is restricted to in-frame clones and leaves out a portion. V, J and clone size reflect that table, while D and trimming were determined from the DNA. The table records 2 million to 2.5 million clones, approximately 95% of them present only once. This receptor was identified in a man in his late teens or twenties in good health. This sequence joins TRBV6-5 and TRBJ1-6; 7 bases map to TRBD1. Sequenced sample: naive CD4+ T cells sorted from blood. Sample subset: CD45RA+ positively selected. The DNA for the CDR3 is TGTGCCAGTTCTCGAGGCGGGACAGATAATTCACCCCTCCACTTT. Protein product: CASSRGGTDNSPLHF.